This T cell receptor (beta chain) was obtained from a study of blood T cell repertoires in COVID-19. For the study at large: Specimens from acute and convalescent COVID-19 originated in the United States, Italy and Spain. T cells, B-cell-depleted T cells, or PBMCs provided the cDNA or gDNA that served as material.

The count of this clone is one. The V and J ends lost 0 bases and 0 bases respectively, with 14 bases between them. This CDR3 is 17 amino acids long. Germline V gene lookup returns CDR1 ENHRY and CDR2 SYGVKD. In the original workflow: Reference gene primer amplification gave nucleated cell count estimates. Profiled with immunoSEQ multiplex PCR; TCRdb holds only in-frame clones, not every one. V, J and clone size were drawn from that table, and D and trimming were deduced from the DNA. The sample lists under 130,000 clones, approximately 84% occurring once. Sequenced input: peripheral blood. The V call is TRBV10-3, the J call TRBJ2-5, with D unclear. The receptor was isolated from a human donor in a cohort sampled during active COVID-19. The CDR3 here is CAISESGPWADQETQYF. Written as DNA, the CDR3 is TGTGCCATCAGTGAGTCGGGCCCGTGGGCCGACCAAGAGACCCAGTACTTC.